The TCR beta chain described here comes from a study of cytotoxic CD8 clonotypes in ibrutinib-treated CLL. Study results and caveats: Sampling schedules were unmatched across sustained-remission and progressing patients.

Comment on this clone: The antigen is not known.

Trimming pared 5 bases from V and 2 bases from J, leaving 16 bases between. The CDR3 covers 15 residues. Germline loops: CDR1 SGHAT, CDR2 FQNNGV. Clones were read by immunoSEQ multiplex PCR, and TCRdb kept only the in-frame ones, dropping some. This sample has 330,000 or so clones, with 67% found just once. The sequencing here drew on PBMCs, taken after 36 months of ibrutinib treatment. This clonotype was sampled from a human donor with chronic lymphocytic leukemia. The chain combines TRBV11-2 with TRBJ2-7; D may be TRBD2 (6 bases). CDR3 protein: CASSPSAGSTYEQYF. The DNA of the CDR3 is TGTGCCAGCAGCCCAAGCGCGGGGTCAACCTACGAGCAGTACTTC.